This T cell receptor beta chain was observed in a study of spatial heterogeneity in lung cancer (dated by TCRdb to about 2019). For context, the study as a whole: More beta-chain than alpha-chain transcripts were consistently detected, likely reflecting higher beta-chain transcript abundance. A strong correlation was found between TCR transcript counts in tumor regions and a T cell transcriptional module score from matched bulk RNA-seq. In the raw uncorrected reads, each unique combination of TCR and UMI appeared on average more than ten times. In non-small cell lung cancer, the study made a quantitative comparison of TCR alpha and beta repertoires among multiple tumor regions, matched nontumor lung and blood. The study linked features of the TCR repertoire to counts of nonsynonymous mutations, which were determined by whole-exome sequencing of tumor tissue. Both alpha and beta chains were TCR-sequenced in approximately 200 tumor regions, roughly 70 matched nontumor lung samples and over 55 PBMC samples obtained at surgery. General conclusions and limits of the study: A correlation was observed between the number of expanded intratumoral alpha and beta TCRs and the tumor nonsynonymous mutation count. TCR-seq was estimated to cover only approximately 7% of tumor T cells for alpha chains and approximately 12% for beta chains. Confirming at a functional level the hypothesis that regional TCRs recognize regional mutations was considered to require additional single-cell paired TCR alpha and beta sequencing. The count of ubiquitous expanded TCRs correlated with the count of ubiquitous nonsynonymous mutations, and the count of regional expanded TCRs correlated with the count of regional nonsynonymous mutations.

In this sample, this clonotype turned up many times. Its specific antigen is unknown. No much larger clonotype is one base removed from it; base qualities were not supplied. The library was produced with 5' RACE. Sequencing instrument: NextSeq 500. To allow correction of PCR and sequencing errors, the TCR library protocol tagged every TCR cDNA molecule with a unique molecular identifier. On the authors' methods: TCR identification, UMI-based error correction and CDR3 extraction were all carried out with Decombinator tools. TCRs above a frequency of 2 per 1,000, corresponding to the top 1% of the tumor frequency distribution, were defined as expanded. Expanded tumor TCRs were classed as regional if statistically deemed absent (corrected P<0.05) from at least one tumor region, otherwise ubiquitous. Renyi diversity was computed with the R vegan package after each repertoire had been subsampled 100 times to 5,000 TCRs. To build CDR3 similarity networks, amino acid triplet string-kernel similarity was used, and CDR3s were connected when their pairwise similarity was above 0.82. Starting from the raw public reads, TCRdb applied fastp trimming at Q25, assembled clones with MiXCR and retained in-frame beta chains. Under each unique CDR3 protein, matching rows form one entry showing the most common genes and DNA. TCRdb assigned the V and J calls; the authors' analysis was not used. This sample holds about 17,000 distinct CDR3 sequences; under 7% were observed only once. The ten biggest clones cover roughly 6.6% of the sample.

Sample time point, as interpreted from the label and publication: sample taken at primary tumor resection. Donors were around 71 patients with early-stage, untreated non-small cell lung cancer from the lung TRACERx cohort. Whole RNA extracted from tumor and nontumor lung tissue, or from cryopreserved PBMC samples, was used for TCR sequencing without cell sorting. Patients were selected for TCR sequencing only if sufficient RNA was available from at least two tumor regions. A lung pathologist reviewed the tumor and adjacent nontumor lung specimens before the specimens were selected. At the junction V is shortened by 5 bases and J by 8 bases; bases outside the gene matches: 7. The germline V gene yields SGHAT for CDR1 and FQNNGV for CDR2. The CDR3 contains 15 residues, cysteine and phenylalanine counted. CDR3 DNA is the only sequence kept; it has 45 bases, read in frame from the first base.

The sequence came from a male donor with early-stage non-small cell lung cancer. The chain links TRBV11-2 with TRBJ1-6, and TRBD1 aligns with 9 junction nucleotides. The sample in question was lung tumor tissue, obtained at surgery. At the DNA level, the sequence is TGTGCCAGCAGCCCCCGGACAGGGGCGGATTCACCCCTCCACTTT. It codes for CASSPRTGADSPLHF.